Below are 23 T cell receptor beta chains sequenced from a single sample in a study of T cells in Graves' hyperthyroidism and ophthalmopathy. Amplified TCR beta CDR3 regions came from RNA transcripts. The HTBI primer set was used in a first-round RT-PCR of the TCR CDR3. MiXCR, applied by TCRdb to the multiplex PCR reads, yields one record per CDR3 protein. The sample lists under 130,000 distinct CDR3 sequences; 40% to 50% were seen once. Material for sequencing was blood. The receptor source for this set is a man aged 40-55 years with Graves' hyperthyroidism.

This clonotype has ten or more counts. The chain joins TRBV5-8 to TRBJ1-5; 7 bases agree with TRBD1. There are 15 residues in the CDR3. The J segment lost 3 bases and the V segment lost 3 bases, leaving 6 bases of the junction unmatched. CDR1 is SGHTS, CDR2 YDEGEE, per germline. In nucleotides, the CDR3 is TGTGCCAGCAGCTCAGGGGGTCAGGTCAATCAGCCCCAGCATTTT. Translated, it gives CASSSGGQVNQPQHF. The whole variable domain, remainder taken from reference TRBV5-8 and TRBJ1-5, is EAGVTQSPTHLIKTRGQQATLRCSPISGHTSVYWYQQALGLGLQFLLWYDEGEERNRGNFPPRFSGRQFPNYSSELNVNALELEDSALYLCASSSGGQVNQPQHFGDGTRLSIL.

This clonotype was found many times. The genes are TRBV10-3 and TRBJ2-7, with 8 bases identical to TRBD2. The germline V gene has CDR1 ENHRY and CDR2 SYGVKD. CDR3 length: 14 residues. V gave up 5 bases and J gave up 7 bases; unmatched junction bases: 10. The CDR3 DNA is TGTGCCATCAGTCGGTCCGGGGGGGCGAATGAGCAGTACTTC. Translated: CAISRSGGANEQYF.

The V call is TRBV24-1, the J call TRBJ2-1; TRBD1 matches at 10 bases. The CDR3 is made up of 12 amino acids. Germline-derived CDR1 and CDR2 are KGHDR and SFDVKD. Trimming at V came to 4 bases and at J to 15 bases, leaving 5 bases not matched to a gene. The CDR3 region has the DNA TGTGCCACCAGTGACCGGGACAGGGGTTTGTTCTTC. This encodes CATSDRDRGLFF.

The V and J genes are TRBV7-6 and TRBJ2-5, with D possibly TRBD1 on 5 matching bases. The CDR3 runs to 14 residues. V shed 4 bases and J shed 9 bases, with 18 bases lying between them. The germline V gene has CDR1 SGHVS and CDR2 FNYEAQ. CDR3 region: CASSSGHPGKPQYF. CDR3 nucleotides: TGTGCCAGCAGCTCAGGACACCCAGGGAAGCCCCAGTACTTC. Combining the CDR3 with reference TRBV7-6 and TRBJ2-5 gives the whole variable domain GAGVSQSPRYKVTKRGQDVALRCDPISGHVSLYWYRQALGQGPEFLTYFNYEAQQDKSGLPNDRFSAERPEGSISTLTIQRTEQRDSAMYRCASSSGHPGKPQYFGPGTRLLVL.

This clonotype was found once. V is TRBV7-9 and J is TRBJ2-7; the D gene is possibly TRBD2 (5 bases). Germline V CDR1 and CDR2: SEHNR, FQNEAQ (reference sequence). Trimming pared 2 bases from V and 5 bases from J, leaving 13 bases between. The CDR3 runs to 14 residues. The chain's CDR3 is CASSLSGRRHEQYF. The CDR3 region has the DNA TGTGCCAGCAGCTTAAGCGGCAGAAGGCACGAGCAGTACTTC.

In this sample, this clonotype turned up many times. The rearrangement joins TRBV6-1 to TRBJ1-2; D is perhaps TRBD1 (6 bases). CDR3 length equals 13 residues. Germline-derived CDR1 and CDR2 are MNHNS and SASEGT. Trimming shortened V by 0 bases and J by 4 bases, and 6 bases separated the two germline ends. This CDR3 reads CASSEAGGYGYTF. For the CDR3, the DNA is TGTGCCAGCAGTGAAGCAGGGGGCTATGGCTACACCTTC.

V and J are TRBV14 and TRBJ2-7; D is possibly TRBD1 (5 bases). Germline V lookup: CDR1 SGHDN, CDR2 FVKESK. With 3 bases removed from V and 0 bases from J, the gap between germline ends came to 15 bases. The CDR3 length is 16 residues. The CDR3 loop reads CASSQPGSRNSYEQYF. The CDR3, as DNA: TGTGCCAGCAGCCAGCCAGGGTCCAGGAACTCCTACGAGCAGTACTTC. Full variable domain (remainder filled in from reference TRBV14 and TRBJ2-7): EAGVTQFPSHSVIEKGQTVTLRCDPISGHDNLYWYRRVMGKEIKFLLHFVKESKQDESGMPNNRFLAERTGGTYSTLKVQPAELEDSGVYFCASSQPGSRNSYEQYFGPGTRLTVT.

This clonotype was detected ten times or more. CDR3 loop: CASSKNRGWETQYF. The CDR3 bases are TGCGCCAGCAGCAAAAACAGGGGGTGGGAGACCCAGTACTTC. This chain connects TRBV5-1 to TRBJ2-5; TRBD1 aligns across 8 bases. CDR1 SGHRS and CDR2 YFSETQ come from the germline V gene. The CDR3 is made up of 14 amino acids. The ends lost 4 bases at V and 5 bases at J; junction bases unmatched: 7.

The rearrangement links TRBV10-2 to TRBJ2-1; 10 positions agree with TRBD2. The germline V gene encodes CDR1 WSHSY and CDR2 SAAADI. The CDR3 is 15 amino acids. The V gene end was trimmed by 3 bases and the J gene end by 9 bases; junction bases not matched to a gene: 8. CDR3: CASSDALAGVGEQFF. CDR3 coding DNA: TGCGCCAGCAGTGACGCGCTAGCGGGGGTGGGTGAGCAGTTCTTC.

This chain joins TRBV24-1 and TRBJ2-1; possibly TRBD2 for D (6 bases). Germline assignment: CDR1 KGHDR and CDR2 SFDVKD. V lost 3 bases, J lost 7 bases, and 15 bases lay in between. The CDR3 extends over 15 amino acids. CDR3 bases: TGTGCCACCAGTGATGAGGAGGGAGAAGAGAATGAGCAGTTCTTC. It encodes CATSDEEGEENEQFF.

This clonotype was observed at least ten times. The chain carries TRBV24-1 and TRBJ2-5; D is possibly TRBD1 (6 bases). The CDR3 length is 13 residues. V was clipped by 4 bases and J by 5 bases, with 10 bases between them. CDR1 KGHDR and CDR2 SFDVKD come from the germline V gene. CDR3 sequence reads: CATSEQGGETQYF. CDR3 nucleotides: TGTGCCACCAGTGAACAGGGTGGGGAGACCCAGTACTTC.

This clonotype was seen ten or more times. The gene calls are TRBV25-1 and TRBJ2-2; either TRBD1 or TRBD2 may fit D (5 bases each). V lost 9 bases, J lost 3 bases, and 14 bases lay in between. CDR1 is MGHDK and CDR2 is SYGVNS in the germline V gene. The CDR3 extends over 14 amino acids. CDR3 region: CASQLPGHTGELFF. Here the CDR3 DNA reads TGTGCCAGTCAACTTCCGGGACACACCGGGGAGCTGTTTTTT.

This clonotype occurred many times. The chain joins TRBV2 to TRBJ2-3; tentative D call: TRBD1 (6 bases). The CDR3 is 15 residues long. Looked up from germline, CDR1 is SNHLY and CDR2 is FYNNEI. Trimming took 7 bases from V and 0 from J, leaving 14 bases between them. The CDR3 loop reads CASKKQGTSTDTQYF. In nucleotides, the CDR3 is TGTGCCAGCAAAAAACAGGGAACTAGCACAGATACGCAGTATTTT. The variable domain in full, completed from reference TRBV2 and TRBJ2-3, reads EPEVTQTPSHQVTQMGQEVILRCVPISNHLYFYWYRQILGQKVEFLVSFYNNEISEKSEIFDDQFSVERPDGSNFTLKIRSTKLEDSAMYFCASKKQGTSTDTQYFGPGTRLTVL.

This clonotype showed up many times. The rearrangement uses TRBV7-3 and TRBJ1-1; TRBD1 might be the D (5 bases). The CDR3 runs to 15 residues. CDR1 and CDR2 (germline): SGHTA, FQGTGA. Deletions cut 0 bases from V and 1 base from J, with 9 bases between. This CDR3 is CASSLTPGANTEAFF. DNA of the CDR3: TGTGCCAGCAGCTTAACCCCCGGGGCGAACACTGAAGCTTTCTTT.

The V call is TRBV29-1, the J call TRBJ2-7; a possible D gene is TRBD1 (5 bases). The CDR3 covers 12 residues. Germline V CDR1 and CDR2: SQVTM, ANQGSEA. Trimming removed 3 bases at V and 2 bases at J, with 8 bases between. CDR3 sequence reads: CSVEAGPYEQYF. The CDR3 nucleotides read TGCAGCGTTGAGGCAGGGCCCTACGAGCAGTACTTC.

This clonotype was recorded at least ten times. This chain connects TRBV19 to TRBJ2-2; D gene unclear. The CDR3 is 12 residues long. The V gene's germline CDR1 is LNHDA and CDR2 SQIVND (reference sequence). Trimming cost V 1 base and J 6 bases, with 3 bases left between them. CDR3 region: CASSIGSGELFF. Written as DNA, the CDR3 is TGTGCCAGTAGTATAGGCTCCGGGGAGCTGTTTTTT.

This clonotype was observed at least ten times. The CDR3 DNA follows: TGTGCCAGCAGCTTTGAGGGGGGGCAGTATTTT. It specifies CASSFEGGQYF. The chain employs TRBV7-9 and TRBJ2-3; tentatively, D is TRBD1 or TRBD2 (6 bases each). V was pared by 3 bases and J by 11 bases, with 9 bases between. The CDR3 length is 11 residues. Germline V gene lookup returns CDR1 SEHNR and CDR2 FQNEAQ (reference sequence).

Remarks on this clonotype: The conserved final phenylalanine or tryptophan is absent from the CDR3, which likely points to a read error. DNA of the CDR3: TGTGCCAGTACACGAACTAGCAGAGATACGCAGTATTCT. Translated, it gives CASTRTSRDTQYS. The rearrangement uses TRBV2 and TRBJ2-3, with a weak D call TRBD2 (6 bases). Germline V gene sequence: CDR1 SNHLY, CDR2 FYNNEI. CDR3 length: 13 residues.

The V and J genes are TRBV7-8 and TRBJ1-5; 10 nucleotides match TRBD1. From germline, CDR1 is SGHVS and CDR2 FQNEAQ. The trim removed 5 bases at V and 2 bases at J, leaving 6 bases unmatched. This CDR3 has 16 amino acids. The CDR3 DNA sequence: TGTGCCAGCAGCCCGGGACAGGGGACGCGCAATCAGCCCCAGCATTTT. Amino acids: CASSPGQGTRNQPQHF.

This clonotype was counted only a few times. The genes are TRBV5-4 and TRBJ2-2, with 11 nucleotides matching TRBD1. The CDR3 is 17 residues long. The germline gives CDR1 SGHNT, CDR2 YYREEE (reference sequence). The trim removed 4 bases at V and 2 bases at J, leaving 7 bases unmatched. The CDR3 reads CASSRDRGSSNTGELFF. The CDR3, as DNA: TGTGCCAGCAGCCGGGACAGGGGGTCCTCAAACACCGGGGAGCTGTTTTTT.

This clonotype was seen at least ten times. The chain links TRBV11-3 to TRBJ2-2, with TRBD2 as a possible D gene (6 bases). The CDR3 has 14 residues. The germline V and J ends were trimmed by 5 bases and 5 bases, with 12 bases remaining between them. The germline V gene has CDR1 SGHNT and CDR2 YENEEA. CDR3 loop: CASSPTRGTGELFF. Here the CDR3 DNA reads TGTGCCAGCAGCCCTACTCGGGGGACCGGGGAGCTGTTTTTT.

V gene TRBV14 combines with J gene TRBJ1-2; 7 bases are a match to TRBD1. V was pared by 3 bases and J by 5 bases, with 9 bases of the junction left unmatched. This CDR3 contains 15 residues. Germline CDR1 and CDR2: SGHDN and FVKESK. DNA of the CDR3: TGTGCCAGCAGCCAGTACGACAGGGACTTTTATGGCTACACCTTC. It specifies CASSQYDRDFYGYTF.

Remarks on this clonotype: One end of the junction fails to match germline, which may point to a read error. V usage is TRBV5-4 and J usage is TRBJ2-7; 8 positions agree with TRBD2. Per germline, CDR1 SGHNT and CDR2 YYREEE (reference sequence). This CDR3 comprises 13 residues. The CDR3 region is CAGSLAAGVEQYF. The CDR3 nucleotides are TGTGCCGGCAGCTTGGCAGCGGGAGTCGAGCAGTACTTC.